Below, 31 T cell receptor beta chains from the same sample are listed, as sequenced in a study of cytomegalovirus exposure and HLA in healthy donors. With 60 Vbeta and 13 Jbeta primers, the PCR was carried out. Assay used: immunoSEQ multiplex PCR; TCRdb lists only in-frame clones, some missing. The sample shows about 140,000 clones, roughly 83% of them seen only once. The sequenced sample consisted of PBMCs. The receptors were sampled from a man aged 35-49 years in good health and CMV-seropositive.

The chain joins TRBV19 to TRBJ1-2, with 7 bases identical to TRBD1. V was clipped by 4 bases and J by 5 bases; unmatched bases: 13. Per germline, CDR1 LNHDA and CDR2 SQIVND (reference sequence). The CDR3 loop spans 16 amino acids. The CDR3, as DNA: TGTGCCAGTAGTACCTCCACAGGGGTGGTATATTATGGCTACACCTTC. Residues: CASSTSTGVVYYGYTF.

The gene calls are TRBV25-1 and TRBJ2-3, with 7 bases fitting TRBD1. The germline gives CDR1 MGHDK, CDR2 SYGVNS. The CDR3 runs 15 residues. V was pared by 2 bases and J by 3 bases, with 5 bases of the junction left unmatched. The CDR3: CASSELGRGTDTQYF. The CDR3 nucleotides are TGTGCCAGCAGTGAACTTGGCAGGGGGACAGATACGCAGTATTTT.

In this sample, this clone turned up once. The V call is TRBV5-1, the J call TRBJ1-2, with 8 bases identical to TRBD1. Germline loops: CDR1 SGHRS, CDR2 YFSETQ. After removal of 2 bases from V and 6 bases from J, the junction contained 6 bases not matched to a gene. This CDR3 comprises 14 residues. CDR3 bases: TGCGCCAGCAGCTTTGGACAGGGAGGTCATGGCTACACCTTC. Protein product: CASSFGQGGHGYTF.

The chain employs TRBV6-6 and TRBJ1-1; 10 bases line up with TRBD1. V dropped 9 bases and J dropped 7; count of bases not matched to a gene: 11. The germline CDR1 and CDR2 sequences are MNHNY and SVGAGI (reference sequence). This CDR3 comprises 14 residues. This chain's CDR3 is CASHIRDRGSEAFF. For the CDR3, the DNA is TGTGCCAGTCATATCCGGGACAGGGGCAGTGAAGCTTTCTTT.

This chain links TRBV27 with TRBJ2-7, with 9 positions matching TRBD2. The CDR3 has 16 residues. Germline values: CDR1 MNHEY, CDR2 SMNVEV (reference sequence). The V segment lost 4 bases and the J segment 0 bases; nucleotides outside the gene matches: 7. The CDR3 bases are TGTGCCAGCAGTTCGTCCGCGGGAGGGCCCTCCTACGAGCAGTACTTC. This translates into CASSSSAGGPSYEQYF.

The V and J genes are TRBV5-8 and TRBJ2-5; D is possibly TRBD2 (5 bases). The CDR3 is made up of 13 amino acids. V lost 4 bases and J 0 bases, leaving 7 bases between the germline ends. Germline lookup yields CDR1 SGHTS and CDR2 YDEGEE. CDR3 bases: TGTGCCAGCAGCGAGACTAACCAAGAGACCCAGTACTTC. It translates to CASSETNQETQYF.

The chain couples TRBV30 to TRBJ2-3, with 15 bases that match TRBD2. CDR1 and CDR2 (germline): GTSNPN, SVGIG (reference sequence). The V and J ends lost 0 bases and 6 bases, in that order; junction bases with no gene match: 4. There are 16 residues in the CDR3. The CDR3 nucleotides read TGTGCCTGGAGTGTACGCGGGACTAGCGGGAGGGATACGCAGTATTTT. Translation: CAWSVRGTSGRDTQYF.

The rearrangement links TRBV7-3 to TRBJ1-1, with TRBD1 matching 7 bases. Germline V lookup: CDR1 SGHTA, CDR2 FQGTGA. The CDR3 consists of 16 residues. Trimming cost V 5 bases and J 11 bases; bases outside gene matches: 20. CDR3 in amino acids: CASSQTSQGGSIVAFF. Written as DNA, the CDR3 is TGTGCCAGCAGCCAAACTTCCCAGGGGGGCTCTATCGTGGCTTTCTTT.

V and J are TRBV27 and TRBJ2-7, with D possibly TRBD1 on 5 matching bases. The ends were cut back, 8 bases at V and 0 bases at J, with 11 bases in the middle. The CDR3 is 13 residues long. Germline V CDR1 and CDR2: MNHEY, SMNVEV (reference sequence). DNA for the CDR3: TGTGCCAGCCGACAGAGAAGCTCCTACGAGCAGTACTTC. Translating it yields CASRQRSSYEQYF.

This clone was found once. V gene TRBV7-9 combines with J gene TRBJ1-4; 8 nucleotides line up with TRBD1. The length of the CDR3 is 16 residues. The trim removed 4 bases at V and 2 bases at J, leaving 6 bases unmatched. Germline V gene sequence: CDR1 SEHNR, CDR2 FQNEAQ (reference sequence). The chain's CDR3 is CASSSRTGWTNEKLFF. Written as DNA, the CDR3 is TGTGCCAGCAGCTCCCGGACAGGGTGGACTAATGAAAAACTGTTTTTT.

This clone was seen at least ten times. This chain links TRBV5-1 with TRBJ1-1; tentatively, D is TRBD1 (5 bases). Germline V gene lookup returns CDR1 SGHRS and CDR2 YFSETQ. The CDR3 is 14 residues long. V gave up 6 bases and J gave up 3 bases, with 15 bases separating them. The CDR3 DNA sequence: TGCGCCAGCACCCTACAGGACCTAGACACTGAAGCTTTCTTT. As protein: CASTLQDLDTEAFF.

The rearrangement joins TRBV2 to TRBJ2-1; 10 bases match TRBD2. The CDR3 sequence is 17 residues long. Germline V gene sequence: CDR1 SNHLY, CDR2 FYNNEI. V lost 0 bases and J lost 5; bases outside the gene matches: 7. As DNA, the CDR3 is TGTGCCAGCAGTGAAGCGCTAGGGACTAGCGTTAACAATGAGCAGTTCTTC. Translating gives CASSEALGTSVNNEQFF.

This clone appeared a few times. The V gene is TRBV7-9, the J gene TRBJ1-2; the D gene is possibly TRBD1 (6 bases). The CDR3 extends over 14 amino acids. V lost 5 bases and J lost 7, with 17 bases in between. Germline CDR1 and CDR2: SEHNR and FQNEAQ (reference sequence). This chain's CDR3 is CASSAPGADRGYTF. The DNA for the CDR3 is TGTGCCAGCAGCGCCCCAGGGGCCGATCGTGGCTACACCTTC.

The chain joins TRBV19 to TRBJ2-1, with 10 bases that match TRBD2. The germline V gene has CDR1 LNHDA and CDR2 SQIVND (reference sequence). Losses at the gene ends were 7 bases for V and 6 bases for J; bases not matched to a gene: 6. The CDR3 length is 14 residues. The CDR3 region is CASKLGLASNEQFF. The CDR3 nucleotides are TGTGCCAGTAAATTGGGACTAGCGTCCAATGAGCAGTTCTTC. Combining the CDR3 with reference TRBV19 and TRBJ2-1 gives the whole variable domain DGGITQSPKYLFRKEGQNVTLSCEQNLNHDAMYWYRQDPGQGLRLIYYSQIVNDFQKGDIAEGYSVSREKKESFPLTVTSAQKNPTAFYLCASKLGLASNEQFFGPGTRLTVL.

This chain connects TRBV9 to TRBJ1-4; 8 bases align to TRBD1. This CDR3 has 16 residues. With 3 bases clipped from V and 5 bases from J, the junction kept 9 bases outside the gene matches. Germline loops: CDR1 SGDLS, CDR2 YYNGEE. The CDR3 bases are TGTGCCAGCAGCGACGGGACAGGTGAGGGGAATGAAAAACTGTTTTTT. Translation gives CASSDGTGEGNEKLFF.

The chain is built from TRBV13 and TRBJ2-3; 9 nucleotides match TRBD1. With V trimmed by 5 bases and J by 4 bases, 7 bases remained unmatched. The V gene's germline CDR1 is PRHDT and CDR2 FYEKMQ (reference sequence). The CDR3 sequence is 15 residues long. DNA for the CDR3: TGTGCCAGCAGCCCGGGACAGGGAGAAGCAGATACGCAGTATTTT. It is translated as CASSPGQGEADTQYF.

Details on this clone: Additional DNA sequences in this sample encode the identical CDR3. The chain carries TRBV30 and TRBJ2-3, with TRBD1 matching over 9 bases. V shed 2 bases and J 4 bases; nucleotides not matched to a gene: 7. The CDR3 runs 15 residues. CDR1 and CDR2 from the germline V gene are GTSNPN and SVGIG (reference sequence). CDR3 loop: CAWSNTGQGSDTQYF. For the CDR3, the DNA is TGTGCCTGGAGTAATACGGGACAGGGTTCAGATACGCAGTATTTT.

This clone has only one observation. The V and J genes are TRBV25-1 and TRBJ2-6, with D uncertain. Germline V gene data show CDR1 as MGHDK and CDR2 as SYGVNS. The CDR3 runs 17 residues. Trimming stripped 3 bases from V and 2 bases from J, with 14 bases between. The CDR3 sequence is CASSERNRPAGANVLTF. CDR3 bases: TGTGCCAGCAGTGAGCGCAACAGACCCGCTGGGGCCAACGTCCTGACTTTC.

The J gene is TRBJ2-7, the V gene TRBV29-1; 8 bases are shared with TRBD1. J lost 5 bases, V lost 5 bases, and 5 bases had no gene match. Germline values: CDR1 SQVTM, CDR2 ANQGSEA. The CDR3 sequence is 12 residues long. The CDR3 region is CSVRTGPNEQYF. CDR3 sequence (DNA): TGCAGCGTTCGGACAGGGCCCAACGAGCAGTACTTC.

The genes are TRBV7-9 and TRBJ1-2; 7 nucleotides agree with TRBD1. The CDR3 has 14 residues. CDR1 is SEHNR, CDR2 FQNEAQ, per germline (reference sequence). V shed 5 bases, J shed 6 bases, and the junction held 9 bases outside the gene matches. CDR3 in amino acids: CASSLQDRVHGYTF. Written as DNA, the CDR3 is TGTGCCAGCAGCCTACAAGACAGGGTCCATGGCTACACCTTC. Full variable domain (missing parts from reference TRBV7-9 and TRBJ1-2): DTGVSQNPRHKITKRGQNVTFRCDPISEHNRLYWYRQTLGQGPEFLTYFQNEAQLEKSRLLSDRFSAERPKGSFSTLEIQRTEQGDSAMYLCASSLQDRVHGYTFGSGTRLTVV.

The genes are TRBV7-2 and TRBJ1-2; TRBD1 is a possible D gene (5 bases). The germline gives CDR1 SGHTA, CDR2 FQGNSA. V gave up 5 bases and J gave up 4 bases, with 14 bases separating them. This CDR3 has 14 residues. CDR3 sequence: CASSEGLGIYGYTF. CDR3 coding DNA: TGTGCCAGCAGCGAGGGACTGGGAATCTATGGCTACACCTTC.

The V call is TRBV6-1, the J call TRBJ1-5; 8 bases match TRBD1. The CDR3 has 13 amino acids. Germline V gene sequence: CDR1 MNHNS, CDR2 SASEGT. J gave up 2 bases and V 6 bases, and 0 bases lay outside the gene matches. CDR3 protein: CASRQGGNQPQHF. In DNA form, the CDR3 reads TGTGCCAGCAGACAGGGGGGCAATCAGCCCCAGCATTTT.

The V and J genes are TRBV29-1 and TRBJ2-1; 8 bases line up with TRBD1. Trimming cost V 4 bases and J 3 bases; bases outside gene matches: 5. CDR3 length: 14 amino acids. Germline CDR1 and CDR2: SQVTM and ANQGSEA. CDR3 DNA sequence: TGCAGCGTTGGTCGACAGGGGTTCTACAATGAGCAGTTCTTC. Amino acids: CSVGRQGFYNEQFF.

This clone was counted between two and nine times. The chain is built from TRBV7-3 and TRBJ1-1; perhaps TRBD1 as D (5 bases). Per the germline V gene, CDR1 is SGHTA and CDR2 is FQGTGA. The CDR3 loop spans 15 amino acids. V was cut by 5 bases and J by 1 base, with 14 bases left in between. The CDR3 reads CASSPDPTGNTEAFF. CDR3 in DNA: TGTGCCAGCAGCCCGGACCCAACAGGGAACACTGAAGCTTTCTTT. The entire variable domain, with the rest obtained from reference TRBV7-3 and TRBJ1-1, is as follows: GAGVSQTPSNKVTEKGKYVELRCDPISGHTALYWYRQSLGQGPEFLIYFQGTGAADDSGLPNDRFFAVRPEGSVSTLKIQRTERGDSAVYLCASSPDPTGNTEAFFGQGTRLTVV.

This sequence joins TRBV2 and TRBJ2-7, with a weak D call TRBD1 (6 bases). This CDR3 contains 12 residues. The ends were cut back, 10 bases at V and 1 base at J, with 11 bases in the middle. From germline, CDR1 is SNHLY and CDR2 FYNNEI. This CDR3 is CANRQESYEQYF. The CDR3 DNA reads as TGTGCCAACCGACAGGAGTCCTACGAGCAGTACTTC.

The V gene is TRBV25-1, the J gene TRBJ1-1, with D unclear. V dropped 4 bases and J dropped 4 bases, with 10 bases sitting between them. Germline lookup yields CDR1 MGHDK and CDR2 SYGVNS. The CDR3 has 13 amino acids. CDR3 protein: CASSVPSGTEAFF. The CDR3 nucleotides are TGTGCCAGCAGTGTTCCCAGCGGCACTGAAGCTTTCTTT.

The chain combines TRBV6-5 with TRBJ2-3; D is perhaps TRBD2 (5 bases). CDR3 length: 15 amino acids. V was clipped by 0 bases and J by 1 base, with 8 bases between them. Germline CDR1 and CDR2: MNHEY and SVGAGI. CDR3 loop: CASSYSILGTDTQYF. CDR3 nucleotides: TGTGCCAGCAGTTACTCGATACTAGGCACAGATACGCAGTATTTT.

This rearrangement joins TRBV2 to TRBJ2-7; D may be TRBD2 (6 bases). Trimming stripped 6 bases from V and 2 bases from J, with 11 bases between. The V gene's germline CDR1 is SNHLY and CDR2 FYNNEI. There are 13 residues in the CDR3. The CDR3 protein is CASRRDGPYEQYF. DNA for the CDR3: TGTGCCAGCAGGCGGGACGGGCCCTACGAGCAGTACTTC.

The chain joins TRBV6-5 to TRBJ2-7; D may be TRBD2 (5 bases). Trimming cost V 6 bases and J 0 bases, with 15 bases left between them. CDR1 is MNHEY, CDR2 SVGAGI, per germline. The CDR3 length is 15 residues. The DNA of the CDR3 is TGTGCCAGCAGGAAAACGGGGAGCTCCTCCTACGAGCAGTACTTC. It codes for CASRKTGSSSYEQYF.

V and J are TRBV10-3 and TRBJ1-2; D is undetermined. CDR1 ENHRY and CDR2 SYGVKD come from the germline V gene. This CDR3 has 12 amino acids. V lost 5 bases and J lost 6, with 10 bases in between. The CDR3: CAISRGKDGYTF. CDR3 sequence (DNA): TGTGCCATCAGTAGAGGGAAGGATGGCTACACCTTC.

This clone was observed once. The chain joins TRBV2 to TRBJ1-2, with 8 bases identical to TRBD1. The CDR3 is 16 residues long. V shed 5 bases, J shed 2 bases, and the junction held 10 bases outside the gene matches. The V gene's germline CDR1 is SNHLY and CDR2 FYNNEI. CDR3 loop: CASSPTGGRRNYGYTF. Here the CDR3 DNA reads TGTGCCAGCAGTCCCACAGGGGGGAGAAGGAACTATGGCTACACCTTC.